The TCR beta chain described here comes from a study of OX40 agonist ivuxolimab in advanced cancers. In the study overall: Patients were dosed with the agonistic anti-OX40 (CD134) antibody ivuxolimab. Antecedent anti-PD-1, anti-PD-L1 or anti-CTLA-4 therapy was permissible, with over 35% having received some. Of mixed ages from about 20 to 85 and averaging approximately 60 years, the group was around 78% male.

This clone is termed medium-sized. Its antigen is currently unknown. Repertoires were generated with immunoSEQ multiplex PCR, while TCRdb's copy carries only in-frame clones and drops some. The table has under 80,000 clones, around nine tenths seen once; the top ten hold 0.7% to 1%. V lost 6 bases and J lost 6; bases outside the gene matches: 13. The CDR3 extends over 15 amino acids. Germline loops: CDR1 SNHLY, CDR2 FYNNEI. Study outcomes and limitations: Also present in some nonresponders was a low level of normalized T-cell clonal expansion.

The starting material was CD4+ or CD8+ T cells sorted from blood, obtained in a trial of the OX40 agonist ivuxolimab. This clonotype originated in an adult with an advanced solid tumor such as melanoma, head and neck, liver or kidney cancer. The chain recombines TRBV2 with TRBJ1-1, with 7 bases lining up with TRBD1. DNA for the CDR3: TGTGCCAGCAGGTTTTTAACAGGGGCCCTGGCTGAAGCTTTCTTT. As protein: CASRFLTGALAEAFF.